The T cell receptor beta chain described here comes from a study of blood T cell repertoires in COVID-19. CDR1 and CDR2 from the germline V gene are MNHEY and SVGEGT. This CDR3 is built from 15 residues. Trimming took off 5 bases at V and 0 bases at J, with 10 bases between the two ends. In the original workflow: The assay estimated nucleated cells by amplifying reference gene primers. Generated by immunoSEQ multiplex PCR, the TCRdb table keeps only in-frame clones and is missing some. For V, J and clone size, that table is used; D and trimming come from the DNA. In the table there are 200,000 to 300,000 clones, around 80% of which are singletons.

The sequence was obtained from a man in his 60s with acute or convalescent COVID-19. This chain uses TRBV6-2 or TRBV6-3 with TRBJ2-2; no definite D call. The sample comprised peripheral blood. CDR3 in amino acids: CASSGALPNTGELFF. The DNA for the CDR3 is TGTGCCAGCAGTGGAGCTCTTCCGAACACCGGGGAGCTGTTTTTT.